The sequence of this TCR beta chain was determined in a study of CD8 T cells in ankylosing spondylitis. The V gene end was trimmed by 3 bases and the J gene end by 7 bases; junction bases not matched to a gene: 2. This CDR3 has 12 amino acids. CDR1 is LNHNV and CDR2 is YYDKDF in the germline V gene (reference sequence). TCRdb re-called the 5' RACE reads through MiXCR, storing one row per CDR3 protein. The table shows about 220,000 distinct CDR3 sequences, with just under 7.5% occurring only once. This clonotype occurred a few times. Its antigen is not known. Findings and caveats of the study: Blood from ankylosing spondylitis patients appeared to carry a characteristic roughly 8-variant TCR beta motif.

The clonotype originates from a male donor with ankylosing spondylitis. V and J are TRBV15 and TRBJ2-5; 7 nucleotides line up with TRBD2. The specimen was blood, either unsorted or a sorted T cell fraction (not recorded which). The CDR3 bases are TGTGCCACCAGCAGGGGAGGGGTGACCCAGTACTTC. Its protein product is CATSRGGVTQYF.